This entry lists 2 T cell receptor beta chains sequenced from one sample in a study of somatic mutations in cytotoxic T cells in rheumatoid arthritis (dated by TCRdb to 2017 to 2019). Library prep was done by the immunoSEQ multiplex PCR assay. TCRdb carries this immuneACCESS record with in-frame sequences only. Its versions omit some clonotypes, under half of them owing to an unresolved V gene in the studies checked, with the rest unexplained. The sample table holds under 20,000 clones, of which roughly 80% were seen once. The top ten constitute approximately 9.3% of the sample. Sequenced sample: CD8+ T cells sorted from blood. The receptors were gathered from an adult with rheumatoid arthritis.

This clone appeared once. This sequence joins TRBV9 and TRBJ2-7; D unclear. This CDR3 is 14 amino acids long. Trimming pared 4 bases from V and 5 bases from J, leaving 16 bases between. In germline, CDR1 is SGDLS, CDR2 YYNGEE. As DNA, the CDR3 is TGTGCCAGCAGCAGTGGCGGCAAAGCCCACGAGCAGTACTTC. As protein: CASSSGGKAHEQYF.

The CDR3 DNA reads TGTGCCAGCAGCGTAGCGGCCAATAATCAGCCCCAGCATTTT. This translates into CASSVAANNQPQHF. The chain uses TRBV9 and TRBJ1-5, with D hard to call. The CDR3 length is 14 residues. The germline CDR1 and CDR2 sequences are SGDLS and YYNGEE. Trimming cost V 0 bases and J 4 bases, with 8 bases left between them.